This T cell receptor (beta chain) is from a study of blood T cell repertoires in COVID-19. On the study more broadly: T cells, B-cell-depleted T cells, or PBMCs supplied cDNA or gDNA.

Deletions cut 0 bases from V and 7 bases from J, with 13 bases between. This CDR3 has 15 amino acids. Germline lookup yields CDR1 SGHRS and CDR2 YFSETQ. Original analysis: It was from reference gene primer amplification that nucleated cell counts were estimated. Sequenced by immunoSEQ multiplex PCR; TCRdb stores in-frame clones only, minus some. V, J and clone size reflect that table, while D and trimming were determined from the DNA. The data show 25,000 to 35,000 clones, with roughly 84% seen just once and less than 30% held by the top ten. This TCR was recovered from a man in his 70s with active COVID-19. The chain uses TRBV5-1 and TRBJ1-4; D possibly corresponds to TRBD1 (5 bases). The sequenced sample consisted of peripheral blood. DNA of the CDR3: TGCGCCAGCAGCTTGGCGGGGGTATCCGGTGAAAAACTGTTTTTT. Translating it yields CASSLAGVSGEKLFF.